The entry that follows covers one T cell receptor beta chain sequence. There are 16 residues in the CDR3. Trimming removed 4 bases at V and 5 bases at J, with 20 bases between. The germline V gene encodes CDR1 LGHNA and CDR2 YNFKEQ. Using immunoSEQ multiplex PCR, the repertoire was profiled, and TCRdb retains in-frame clones only, with some absent. The sample includes 500,000 to 550,000 clones, roughly 74% seen only once; the top ten take around 0.013%. These data belong to a study of shared T cell receptors in the human thymus. The same data also contributed to another study, on human thymus T cells. Per that study: Thymus was obtained from resections taken during corrective heart surgery.

The V call is TRBV4-2, the J call TRBJ1-2, with D possibly matching TRBD1 (5 bases). This clonotype was sampled from a boy less than two years old with a congenital heart defect. Sequencing was performed on thymocytes. CDR3 loop: CASSPPGGSFPYGYTF. As DNA, the CDR3 is TGTGCCAGCAGCCCCCCCGGGGGGTCTTTTCCTTATGGCTACACCTTC.